These T cell receptor beta chains were read from a single sample in a study of cytomegalovirus exposure and HLA in healthy donors. TCRdb's table, derived via immunoSEQ multiplex PCR, lists solely in-frame clones and lacks some. The sample lists approximately 130,000 clones; around 72% were seen once. The source material was PBMCs. Receptor source: a man in his fifties or sixties in good health and CMV-seropositive. Each CDR3 is given with its conserved first and last residue. A D gene is named only where the DNA matches it firmly. Clone size is stated in some rows and not others, as once, few, many or a class when expanded.

J: TRBJ2-5; V: TRBV7-2; size: .; D: TRBD1; DNA: TGTGCCAGCAGCGGACAGGGGGCGTGGGAGACCCAGTACTTC; CDR3: CASSGQGAWETQYF
J: TRBJ1-6; V: TRBV19; size: .; D: TRBD1; DNA: TGTGCCAGTAGTCGCCGACAGGGGGAATCACCCCTCCACTTT; CDR3: CASSRRQGESPLHF
J: TRBJ2-7; V: TRBV2; size: once; D: TRBD2; DNA: TGTGCCAGCAGTCCGACTAGCGGGGATTACGAGCAGTACTTC; CDR3: CASSPTSGDYEQYF
J: TRBJ2-5; V: TRBV5-1; size: .; D: .; DNA: TGCGCCAGCAGCGAGCCGGGCCGGGGGGAGACCCAGTACTTC; CDR3: CASSEPGRGETQYF
J: TRBJ1-1; V: TRBV27; size: .; D: TRBD1; DNA: TGTGCCAGCAGCGGACAGGTCGGGAACACTGAAGCTTTCTTT; CDR3: CASSGQVGNTEAFF
J: TRBJ2-1; V: TRBV29-1; size: .; D: TRBD1; DNA: TGCAGCGTTGCTCTCTTGGGACAGGGTGGGTACAATGAGCAGTTCTTC; CDR3: CSVALLGQGGYNEQFF
J: TRBJ1-5; V: TRBV2; size: .; D: .; DNA: TGTGCCAGCAGTGTCGACAGGAACCTCAATCAGCCCCAGCATTTT; CDR3: CASSVDRNLNQPQHF
J: TRBJ2-5; V: TRBV5-1; size: .; D: TRBD1; DNA: TGCGCCAGCCGATTCACGGCCGTCGGGACAGGTCAAGAGACCCAGTACTTC; CDR3: CASRFTAVGTGQETQYF
J: TRBJ1-1; V: TRBV7-9; size: .; D: .; DNA: TGTGCCAGCAGTCACCCTGGGCAGGGATTGAACACTGAAGCTTTCTTT; CDR3: CASSHPGQGLNTEAFF
J: TRBJ2-7; V: TRBV5-4; size: .; D: TRBD2; DNA: TGTGCCAGCGGGGAGGGGCTAGCCCTAAACGAGCAGTACTTC; CDR3: CASGEGLALNEQYF
J: TRBJ2-3; V: TRBV7-9; size: .; D: TRBD2; DNA: TGTGCCAGCAGCTTAGCCCGGACTAGCGGGAGTGCAGATACGCAGTATTTT; CDR3: CASSLARTSGSADTQYF
J: TRBJ2-2; V: TRBV13; size: once; D: TRBD1; DNA: TGTGCCAGCAGCCCCGGGACAGGGGATGCGGGGGAGCTGTTTTTT; CDR3: CASSPGTGDAGELFF
J: TRBJ2-7; V: TRBV5-6; size: .; D: .; DNA: TGTGCCAGCAGCCCCTGGCGAGGAGAGCAGTACTTC; CDR3: CASSPWRGEQYF
J: TRBJ1-5; V: TRBV9; size: .; D: .; DNA: TGTGCCAGCAGTCCGCAGGGCCTAAATCAGCCCCAGCATTTT; CDR3: CASSPQGLNQPQHF
J: TRBJ1-1; V: TRBV6-5; size: .; D: TRBD1; DNA: TGTGCCAGCAGCCACCGGGACAGGGGGAAATCTGAAGCTTTCTTT; CDR3: CASSHRDRGKSEAFF
J: TRBJ1-4; V: TRBV5-4; size: .; D: TRBD1; DNA: TGTGCCAGCAGCCCGACAGGGAGAGACAAACTGTTTTTT; CDR3: CASSPTGRDKLFF
J: TRBJ1-1; V: TRBV7-6; size: once; D: TRBD1; DNA: TGTGCCAGCAGCTCGGGACAGGGGAACACTGAAGCTTTCTTT; CDR3: CASSSGQGNTEAFF
J: TRBJ2-7; V: TRBV19; size: once; D: .; DNA: TGTGCCAGTAGTACCGGACTAACTTACGAGCAGTACTTC; CDR3: CASSTGLTYEQYF
J: TRBJ1-1; V: TRBV11-2; size: .; D: TRBD1; DNA: TGTGCCAGCAGCTCGGGTGACAGGGCTGAAGCTTTCTTT; CDR3: CASSSGDRAEAFF
J: TRBJ1-1; V: TRBV29-1; size: .; D: .; DNA: TGCAGCGTTGTTGGCCAAATGAACACTGAAGCTTTCTTT; CDR3: CSVVGQMNTEAFF
J: TRBJ2-7; V: TRBV5-1; size: .; D: .; DNA: TGCGCCAGCAGCCCCCTTCCTGCACTTGAGCAGTACTTC; CDR3: CASSPLPALEQYF
J: TRBJ2-3; V: TRBV6-4; size: .; D: TRBD1; DNA: TGTGCCAGCAGGGGACAGGGGGCAGATACGCAGTATTTT; CDR3: CASRGQGADTQYF
J: TRBJ1-2; V: TRBV6-6; size: .; D: .; DNA: TGTGCCAGCAGTTCACCGGCAGGTGGCTACACCTTC; CDR3: CASSSPAGGYTF
J: TRBJ2-1; V: TRBV11-2; size: .; D: .; DNA: TGTGCCAGCAGCTTAGCATTTTCGGGGTTTCTTGACAATGAGCAGTTCTTC; CDR3: CASSLAFSGFLDNEQFF
J: TRBJ2-5; V: TRBV5-1; size: few; D: TRBD2; DNA: TGCGCCAGCAGCTTGACGGGGGGGCAAGAGACCCAGTACTTC; CDR3: CASSLTGGQETQYF
J: TRBJ1-4; V: TRBV25-1; size: .; D: .; DNA: TGTGCCAGCAGTGAATTCGAACAAATGAAGGAAAAACTGTTTTTT; CDR3: CASSEFEQMKEKLFF
J: TRBJ1-5; V: TRBV6-6; size: .; D: TRBD1; DNA: TGTGCCAGCAGTTACTCGAGGGACAGGGGAAATCAGCCCCAGCATTTT; CDR3: CASSYSRDRGNQPQHF
J: TRBJ2-2; V: TRBV7-9; size: .; D: .; DNA: TGTTCCAGCAGCCCTCGTGGCAGGGGGGTCGGGGAGCTGTTTTTT; CDR3: CSSSPRGRGVGELFF
J: TRBJ1-1; V: TRBV20-1; size: .; D: .; DNA: TGCAGTGCCGACCGAGGCACTGAAGCTTTCTTT; CDR3: CSADRGTEAFF
J: TRBJ2-7; V: TRBV6-1; size: .; D: TRBD2; DNA: TGTGCCAGCAGTGAATACCCCGCGGCGGGGGGCGGGAGGTACGAGCAGTACTTC; CDR3: CASSEYPAAGGGRYEQYF
J: TRBJ2-7; V: TRBV4-1; size: .; D: TRBD1; DNA: TGCGCCAGCAGCCGCCACGGCGGACAGGGCGGCGAGCAGTACTTC; CDR3: CASSRHGGQGGEQYF